This T cell receptor beta chain was captured in a study of vaccination and CD4 T cells after COVID-19. Study-wide context: The convalescents included six males and four females, and among them two were Hispanic while seven were Caucasian. Each control was exposed to a CEFX pool, an HIV-1 Nef pool, or no peptide at all.

Cultured CD4+ T cell DNA was sequenced using the Oncomine TCR Beta short-read assay. TCRdb ran MiXCR on the PCR reads and lists one entry per CDR3 protein. This sample has about 9,900 distinct CDR3 sequences, with 34% found just once. Worth noting for this clonotype: Its target is unknown.

V lost 7 bases, J lost 14 bases, and 13 bases stayed unmatched. The CDR3 consists of 13 residues. Germline lookup yields CDR1 MNHNS and CDR2 SASEGT. Treatment defined: roughly nine-day PBMC culture with coronavirus spike peptide pools or control peptides (ViraFEST assay). Harvesting of the unexposed donor's CD4+ T cells predated the COVID-19 pandemic (2011-2018). The receptor was isolated from a human donor in good health. This sequence joins TRBV6-1 and TRBJ1-2, with 10 bases matching TRBD1. Sequences were obtained from CD4+ T cells from blood, cultured in vitro. CDR3 amino acids: CASISPGQGSETF. The CDR3 region has the DNA TGTGCCAGCATCTCACCGGGACAGGGGAGTGAGACCTTC.